A single sample is the source of the 20 T cell receptor beta chains below, sequenced in a study of shared clonotypes between healthy human individuals. Sequenced by immunoSEQ multiplex PCR; TCRdb stores in-frame clones only, minus some. Here the sample spans some 320,000 clones, more than 75% being singletons. Sequencing was performed on memory CD8+ T cells sorted from blood. As for subset: CD45RO+ cells pooled with CCR7-negative TemRA cells. The receptors originated from a man between 18 and 35 years old in good health.

The chain links TRBV7-9 to TRBJ2-3; no clear D. In germline, CDR1 is SEHNR, CDR2 FQNEAQ (reference sequence). V was cut by 5 bases and J by 2 bases, with 14 bases left in between. The CDR3 runs to 15 residues. In DNA form, the CDR3 reads TGTGCCAGCAGCACTACAGCTCTGAACACAGATACGCAGTATTTT. Its translation is CASSTTALNTDTQYF.

Remarks on this clone: A much bigger clone sits one base away, suggesting this may be a read error. The sample carries other DNA sequences with the same CDR3. CDR3 DNA: TGTGCCAGCAGCTTAAATTCACCCCTCCACTTT. Translating it yields CASSLNSPLHF. J is TRBJ1-6 and V is TRBV11-2, with unresolved D. This CDR3 comprises 11 residues. Germline CDR1 is SGHAT and CDR2 is FQNNGV. Trimming took 2 bases from V and 7 from J, leaving 0 bases between them.

The rearrangement uses TRBV5-4 and TRBJ2-1; 7 bases map to TRBD2. The V and J ends lost 4 bases and 8 bases, in that order; junction bases with no gene match: 3. The germline CDR1 and CDR2 sequences are SGHNT and YYREEE (reference sequence). The CDR3 contains 12 residues. The CDR3 DNA follows: TGTGCCAGCAGCGATACTAGCGATGAGCAGTTCTTC. Protein sequence: CASSDTSDEQFF.

This clone has only a few counts. This chain uses TRBV9 with TRBJ2-2; no reliable D call. Germline V gene data show CDR1 as SGDLS and CDR2 as YYNGEE. Deletions cut 0 bases from V and 0 bases from J, with 6 bases between. The CDR3 is 15 amino acids. CDR3 DNA: TGTGCCAGCAGCGTAGACGATCCGAACACCGGGGAGCTGTTTTTT. It specifies CASSVDDPNTGELFF.

The chain links TRBV29-1 to TRBJ2-7; D possibly corresponds to TRBD2 (5 bases). Germline values: CDR1 SQVTM, CDR2 ANQGSEA. CDR3 length: 12 amino acids. V lost 6 bases to trimming and J lost 2 bases, with 11 bases between them. The CDR3 DNA reads TGCAGCGTGGAGGTAGACCCCTACGAGCAGTACTTC. It specifies CSVEVDPYEQYF.

This chain connects TRBV7-2 to TRBJ1-6; D gene unclear. The CDR3 extends over 16 amino acids. The V gene's germline CDR1 is SGHTA and CDR2 FQGNSA. Deletions cut 0 bases from V and 0 bases from J, with 6 bases between. CDR3 sequence reads: CASSLAVYSYNSPLHF. The CDR3 DNA reads TGTGCCAGCAGCTTAGCGGTCTACTCCTATAATTCACCCCTCCACTTT.

V gene TRBV6-5 combines with J gene TRBJ2-7; tentative D call: TRBD2 (5 bases). CDR1 is MNHEY, CDR2 SVGAGI, per germline. The CDR3 contains 14 residues. V lost 2 bases, J lost 2 bases, and 10 bases lay in between. The CDR3 nucleotides read TGTGCCAGCAGTTACACGGACGGGGCCTACGAGCAGTACTTC. Translating gives CASSYTDGAYEQYF.

The chain employs TRBV10-3 and TRBJ1-2; no clear D gene. CDR3 length equals 17 residues. Trimming removed 7 bases at V and 2 bases at J, with 23 bases between. In germline, CDR1 is ENHRY, CDR2 SYGVKD. The CDR3: CAITHHGFGGVNYGYTF. In DNA, the CDR3 is TGTGCCATCACGCATCACGGGTTTGGCGGCGTAAACTATGGCTACACCTTC.

The rearrangement links TRBV7-8 to TRBJ1-5; D remains unclear. V shed 0 bases and J shed 0 bases, with 15 bases lying between them. Germline V gives CDR1 SGHVS, CDR2 FQNEAQ. CDR3 length: 18 amino acids. The CDR3: CASSLAGKKYYSNQPQHF. CDR3 nucleotides: TGTGCCAGCAGCTTAGCGGGCAAAAAGTACTATAGCAATCAGCCCCAGCATTTT.

The J gene is TRBJ2-7, the V gene TRBV10-3; D is ambiguous. The length of the CDR3 is 13 residues. Germline V gene data show CDR1 as ENHRY and CDR2 as SYGVKD. Trimming shortened V by 3 bases and J by 3 bases, and 9 bases separated the two germline ends. CDR3 region: CAISDVRGYEQYF. The DNA of the CDR3 is TGTGCCATCAGTGACGTCCGAGGCTACGAGCAGTACTTC.

Many counts were recorded for this clone. The V and J genes are TRBV13 and TRBJ1-6; possible D gene TRBD1, 5 bases. V dropped 0 bases and J dropped 1 base, with 10 bases sitting between them. CDR3 length: 17 residues. The germline CDR1 and CDR2 sequences are PRHDT and FYEKMQ (reference sequence). The CDR3 is CASSLGSGGSYNSPLHF. CDR3 DNA sequence: TGTGCCAGCAGCTTAGGCTCGGGGGGTTCCTATAATTCACCCCTCCACTTT.

This chain joins TRBV10-3 and TRBJ2-2; D not certain. CDR1 ENHRY and CDR2 SYGVKD come from the germline V gene. Trimming cost V 3 bases and J 6 bases, with 20 bases left between them. This CDR3 is built from 17 residues. Here the CDR3 reads CAISDPFEIKVAGELFF. CDR3 DNA: TGTGCCATCAGTGATCCCTTCGAGATAAAAGTGGCCGGGGAGCTGTTTTTT.

The rearrangement uses TRBV11-1 and TRBJ2-7, with D unclear. Trimming stripped 3 bases from V and 2 bases from J, with 8 bases between. The CDR3 extends over 13 amino acids. CDR1 is SGHAT, CDR2 FQDESV, per germline (reference sequence). The CDR3 coding sequence is TGTGCCAGCAGCTTGGGTCATACCTACGAGCAGTACTTC. Translating it yields CASSLGHTYEQYF. The full variable domain, completed using reference TRBV11-1 and TRBJ2-7, is EAEVAQSPRYKITEKSQAVAFWCDPISGHATLYWYRQILGQGPELLVQFQDESVVDDSQLPKDRFSAERLKGVDSTLKIQPAELGDSAMYLCASSLGHTYEQYFGPGTRLTVT.

This clone has just one count. V and J are TRBV5-1 and TRBJ1-6; 7 positions match TRBD1. CDR3 length equals 15 residues. Germline CDR1 and CDR2: SGHRS and YFSETQ. Trimming took 5 bases from V and 7 from J; bases not matched to a gene: 9. This CDR3 reads CASSFRGRGNSPLHF. CDR3 bases: TGCGCCAGCAGTTTTAGGGGCAGGGGGAATTCACCCCTCCACTTT.

The genes are TRBV7-9 and TRBJ1-4; a possible D gene is TRBD1 (5 bases). This CDR3 spans 14 amino acids. Germline V gene sequence: CDR1 SEHNR, CDR2 FQNEAQ (reference sequence). V dropped 1 base and J dropped 5 bases, with 8 bases sitting between them. CDR3 protein: CASSLGGANEKLFF. DNA for the CDR3: TGTGCCAGCAGCTTAGGCGGGGCGAATGAAAAACTGTTTTTT.

J is TRBJ1-1 and V is TRBV7-6; no definite D call. This CDR3 is 16 amino acids long. V was pared by 5 bases and J by 6 bases, with 22 bases between. Germline V gives CDR1 SGHVS, CDR2 FNYEAQ. CDR3 DNA sequence: TGTGCCAGCAGCCCCGGGGTCAATCAAGGCCTTTCTGAAGCTTTCTTT. This codes for CASSPGVNQGLSEAFF.

The rearrangement links TRBV7-8 to TRBJ2-2; a weak D match, TRBD2 (6 bases). The CDR3 spans 14 residues. Germline V gene sequence: CDR1 SGHVS, CDR2 FQNEAQ. Trimming shortened V by 7 bases and J by 3 bases, and 12 bases separated the two germline ends. This CDR3 is CASTWDFYTGELFF. The CDR3 region has the DNA TGTGCCAGCACATGGGACTTCTACACCGGGGAGCTGTTTTTT. The full variable domain, completed using reference TRBV7-8 and TRBJ2-2, is GAGVSQSPRYKVAKRGQDVALRCDPISGHVSLFWYQQALGQGPEFLTYFQNEAQLDKSGLPSDRFFAERPEGSVSTLKIQRTQQEDSAVYLCASTWDFYTGELFFGEGSRLTVL.

This sequence joins TRBV9 and TRBJ1-2; 9 bases are a match to TRBD1. V was clipped by 3 bases and J by 1 base; unmatched bases: 4. The CDR3 extends over 15 amino acids. Looked up from germline, CDR1 is SGDLS and CDR2 is YYNGEE. In DNA form, the CDR3 reads TGTGCCAGCAGCGGCCGACAGGGGGTTAACTATGGCTACACCTTC. Amino acids: CASSGRQGVNYGYTF.

The chain joins TRBV27 to TRBJ2-7; D unclear. The CDR3 length is 15 residues. The ends were cut back, 6 bases at V and 3 bases at J, with 18 bases in the middle. Germline CDR1 is MNHEY and CDR2 is SMNVEV (reference sequence). The CDR3 region is CASRTWKKGDYEQYF. CDR3 bases: TGTGCCAGCAGAACCTGGAAGAAAGGAGACTACGAGCAGTACTTC.

The chain is built from TRBV6-1 and TRBJ2-7, with D possibly called TRBD1 or TRBD2 (5 bases each). Between the trimmed V and J ends, which lost 6 bases and 12 bases, there was a span of 18 bases. CDR1 MNHNS and CDR2 SASEGT come from the germline V gene. The CDR3 has 12 amino acids. CDR3 loop: CASRSGWDEGYF. CDR3 bases: TGTGCCAGCAGGAGCGGTTGGGACGAGGGGTACTTC.